One and the same sample provided the 21 T cell receptor beta chains below, sequenced in a study of regulatory T cells in long-lasting Graves disease. Libraries of TCR beta came from iRepertoire HTBI primers plus Arm-PCR of CDR3 regions. TCRdb processed the multiplex PCR reads anew with MiXCR; each CDR3 protein has one entry. The sample contains fewer than 450,000 distinct CDR3 sequences, 15% of which appear only once. Time point meaning: newly diagnosed GD, antithyroid drugs for less than 3 months. PBMC-derived RNA was used for the TCR library. The same sample was also studied in work on T cells in Graves' hyperthyroidism and ophthalmopathy.

Specimen: peripheral blood mononuclear cells (PBMCs), collected at new diagnosis, from a patient treated with antithyroid drugs. These receptors were obtained from a woman in her thirties or forties with Graves disease.

There are a few counts of this clonotype. This chain links TRBV11-3 with TRBJ2-3; 8 bases align to TRBD1. CDR3 length equals 15 residues. Trimming removed 1 base from V and 6 bases from J; junction bases left unmatched: 6. In germline, CDR1 is SGHNT, CDR2 YENEEA. In DNA, the CDR3 is TGTGCCAGCAGCTTAGTCCCAGGGGGCCAGGATACGCAGTATTTT. This gives the protein CASSLVPGGQDTQYF. Full variable domain (missing parts from reference TRBV11-3 and TRBJ2-3): EAGVVQSPRYKIIEKKQPVAFWCNPISGHNTLYWYLQNLGQGPELLIRYENEEAVDDSQLPKDRFSAERLKGVDSTLKIQPAELGDSAVYLCASSLVPGGQDTQYFGPGTRLTVL.

V usage is TRBV4-1 and J usage is TRBJ1-3; 7 bases align to TRBD1. J was trimmed by 0 bases and V by 3 bases; bases with no gene match: 11. CDR1 and CDR2 (germline): MGHRA, YSYEKL. CDR3 size: 18 residues. The CDR3 nucleotides read TGCGCCAGCAGCCATACCCGACAGGGCATTGTCTCTGGAAACACCATATATTTT. Residues: CASSHTRQGIVSGNTIYF.

Many counts were recorded for this clonotype. The V gene is TRBV7-9, the J gene TRBJ2-5; D may be TRBD1 or TRBD2 (5 bases each). V was cut by 5 bases and J by 4 bases, with 17 bases left in between. CDR1 is SEHNR and CDR2 is FQNEAQ in the germline V gene (reference sequence). The CDR3 spans 15 residues. The DNA of the CDR3 is TGTGCCAGCAGCGTGGGGGTATCGAGTGGAGAGACCCAGTACTTC. It specifies CASSVGVSSGETQYF.

Ten or more counts support this clonotype. The CDR3 DNA follows: TGTGCCAGCAGTTTACCCGCGGGGGGCGAGCAGTACTTC. This codes for CASSLPAGGEQYF. The chain has TRBV28 and TRBJ2-7, with TRBD2 matching over 8 bases. The ends lost 2 bases at V and 6 bases at J; junction bases unmatched: 3. Looked up from germline, CDR1 is MDHEN and CDR2 is SYDVKM. CDR3 length equals 13 residues. Full variable domain (missing parts from reference TRBV28 and TRBJ2-7): DVKVTQSSRYLVKRTGEKVFLECVQDMDHENMFWYRQDPGLGLRLIYFSYDVKMKEKGDIPEGYSVSREKKERFSLILESASTNQTSMYLCASSLPAGGEQYFGPGTRLTVT.

In its sample, this clonotype was seen a few times. One end of the junction varies from germline; a read error may be responsible. The J gene is TRBJ2-1, the V gene TRBV12-3 or TRBV12-4, with D perhaps TRBD2 (7 bases). The CDR3 spans 13 residues. In nucleotides, the CDR3 is TGTGCCAGCAGTCCGCTGGGGAGGGGGGGCTGGGTCTTC. It codes for CASSPLGRGGWVF.

This clonotype appeared many times. The chain is built from TRBV13 and TRBJ2-3; 7 bases line up with TRBD2. Unmatched junction bases numbered 5, after V lost 6 bases and J lost 5 bases. Germline CDR1 reads PRHDT; CDR2 reads FYEKMQ (reference sequence). CDR3 length: 13 amino acids. The CDR3 DNA is TGTGCCAGCAGAACCCTAGCGGAAGATACGCAGTATTTT. Translating it yields CASRTLAEDTQYF.

Details on this clonotype: A read error may be the cause here, since a much bigger clone is one base away. The genes are TRBV29-1 and TRBJ2-2; 15 bases are a match to TRBD2. V trimming: 2 bases; J trimming: 4 bases; junction bases outside the gene matches: 8. The germline CDR1 and CDR2 sequences are SQVTM and ANQGSEA. The CDR3 is 18 residues long. The CDR3 sequence: CSVETTGLAGGRTGELFF. CDR3 DNA sequence: TGCAGCGTTGAAACAACGGGACTAGCGGGAGGCCGCACCGGGGAGCTGTTTTTT.

V and J are TRBV7-9 and TRBJ1-5; possibly TRBD1 for D (5 bases). V was pared by 4 bases and J by 2 bases, with 9 bases between. Looked up from germline, CDR1 is SEHNR and CDR2 is FQNEAQ (reference sequence). CDR3 length: 14 residues. The chain's CDR3 is CASSSQGRNQPQHF. In nucleotides, the CDR3 is TGTGCCAGCAGCTCGCAGGGCCGCAATCAGCCCCAGCATTTT. Full variable domain (remainder filled in from reference TRBV7-9 and TRBJ1-5): DTGVSQNPRHKITKRGQNVTFRCDPISEHNRLYWYRQTLGQGPEFLTYFQNEAQLEKSRLLSDRFSAERPKGSFSTLEIQRTEQGDSAMYLCASSSQGRNQPQHFGDGTRLSIL.

The rearrangement links TRBV20-1 to TRBJ1-2; tentative D call: TRBD1 (6 bases). The CDR3 extends over 13 amino acids. The germline V gene encodes CDR1 DFQATT and CDR2 SNEGSKA (reference sequence). V lost 6 bases to trimming and J lost 1 base, with 12 bases between them. This CDR3 is CSALGGINYGYTF. In DNA, the CDR3 is TGCAGTGCCCTAGGGGGAATTAACTATGGCTACACCTTC.

A few counts support this clonotype. The chain carries TRBV24-1 and TRBJ2-2, with D possibly matching TRBD2 (5 bases). Germline V gene sequence: CDR1 KGHDR, CDR2 SFDVKD. The CDR3 runs 14 residues. V dropped 6 bases and J dropped 3 bases, with 10 bases sitting between them. The CDR3: CATSQRSYTGELFF. The CDR3 coding sequence is TGTGCCACCAGTCAGCGGAGCTACACCGGGGAGCTGTTTTTT.

Of note for this clonotype: The CDR3 does not end in the conserved phenylalanine or tryptophan, so this is likely a read error. The rearrangement links TRBV30 to TRBJ1-5; D gene unclear. The germline gives CDR1 GTSNPN, CDR2 SVGIG (reference sequence). The CDR3 runs 13 residues. The germline V and J ends were trimmed by 3 bases and 6 bases, with 12 bases remaining between them. The CDR3 region is CAWSLGERQPQHL. CDR3 nucleotides: TGTGCCTGGAGCCTAGGAGAACGTCAGCCCCAGCATCTT.

This clonotype was seen only once. This may come from a read error, since a much larger clone is one base off. The chain links TRBV15 to TRBJ1-1; a weak D match, TRBD1 (5 bases). The germline gives CDR1 LNHNV, CDR2 YYDKDF (reference sequence). V was cut by 4 bases and J by 10 bases, with 13 bases left in between. The CDR3 loop spans 12 amino acids. The CDR3 nucleotides read TGTGCCACCAGCATTCAGGGCGCTGGAGCTTTCTTT. Translation: CATSIQGAGAFF.

Comments on this clonotype: This may stem from a read error, because a much larger clone lies one nucleotide away. This CDR3 reads CASTASGRAYEQYF. CDR3 bases: TGTGCCAGCACCGCTAGCGGGAGGGCCTACGAGCAGTACTTC. This chain links TRBV27 with TRBJ2-7; 12 bases fit TRBD2. After removal of 7 bases from V and 2 bases from J, the junction contained 3 bases not matched to a gene. The CDR3 is made up of 14 amino acids. Germline V CDR1 and CDR2: MNHEY, SMNVEV (reference sequence).

This clonotype has just a few counts. The chain employs TRBV30 and TRBJ2-7, with a tentative D call TRBD1 (6 bases). The CDR3 spans 13 residues. The V end lost 3 bases, the J end lost 3 bases, and 12 bases lay between the germline ends. CDR1 and CDR2 from the germline V gene are GTSNPN and SVGIG (reference sequence). The CDR3 loop reads CAWSRQGNYEQYF. The CDR3 DNA sequence: TGTGCCTGGAGCCGGCAGGGGAACTACGAGCAGTACTTC.

This clonotype was observed at least ten times. This chain joins TRBV28 and TRBJ2-7; D is undetermined. The V gene lost 2 bases and the J gene lost 6 bases, with 11 bases spanning the gap. The germline CDR1 and CDR2 sequences are MDHEN and SYDVKM. The CDR3 length is 13 residues. The CDR3 region is CASSLRILSEQYF. The CDR3 DNA follows: TGTGCCAGCAGTTTAAGGATTTTATCCGAGCAGTACTTC. Full variable domain (remainder filled in from reference TRBV28 and TRBJ2-7): DVKVTQSSRYLVKRTGEKVFLECVQDMDHENMFWYRQDPGLGLRLIYFSYDVKMKEKGDIPEGYSVSREKKERFSLILESASTNQTSMYLCASSLRILSEQYFGPGTRLTVT.

This clonotype was picked up many times. The CDR3 sequence: CASSLSEPSNEQFF. The DNA of the CDR3 is TGTGCCAGCAGTTTAAGTGAGCCATCCAATGAGCAGTTCTTC. The chain has TRBV28 and TRBJ2-1; D is unclear. Germline loops: CDR1 MDHEN, CDR2 SYDVKM. The CDR3 sequence is 14 residues long. V dropped 2 bases and J dropped 6 bases, with 11 bases sitting between them.

This clonotype has ten or more counts. This chain links TRBV7-8 with TRBJ1-1; 9 bases fit TRBD1. This CDR3 spans 17 amino acids. Germline CDR1 SGHVS, CDR2 FQNEAQ. The junction had 12 bases not matched to a gene; V was cut back by 2 bases and J by 5 bases. The CDR3 loop reads CASSLKGTGSGGTEAFF. DNA for the CDR3: TGTGCCAGCAGCTTAAAAGGGACAGGGTCCGGGGGGACTGAAGCTTTCTTT.

This clonotype appeared a few times. The chain uses TRBV20-1 and TRBJ2-2; D perhaps matches TRBD2 (5 bases). From germline, CDR1 is DFQATT and CDR2 SNEGSKA (reference sequence). This CDR3 has 17 amino acids. Trimming cost V 3 bases and J 4 bases, with 21 bases left between them. CDR3 in DNA: TGCAGTGCTAGGCCAGTCCTAGCCCACCCCACCACCGGGGAGCTGTTTTTT. Amino acid sequence: CSARPVLAHPTTGELFF.

The chain employs TRBV28 and TRBJ1-6; 9 bases fit TRBD1. Germline loops: CDR1 MDHEN, CDR2 SYDVKM. This CDR3 region has 15 residues. Germline trimming cut 6 bases from V and 7 bases from J; bases unmatched to any gene: 7. CDR3 nucleotide sequence: TGTGCCAGCAGCTGGGACAGGGAAGTAAATTCACCCCTCCACTTT. The encoded protein is CASSWDREVNSPLHF.

Regarding this clonotype: A far larger clone lies a single base away; this is likely a read error. This rearrangement joins TRBV6-1 to TRBJ2-3, with D possibly TRBD2 on 6 matching bases. This CDR3 contains 16 residues. Germline-derived CDR1 and CDR2 are MNHNS and SASEGT. The CDR3 here is CASSSPLAPKADMQYF. CDR3 in DNA: TGTGCCAGCAGCTCACCGCTAGCGCCGAAGGCAGATATGCAGTATTTT.

At least ten counts were recorded for this clonotype. The chain combines TRBV12-3 or TRBV12-4 with TRBJ1-1; perhaps TRBD1 as D (6 bases). V was trimmed by 4 bases and J by 0 bases, leaving 15 bases between them. The CDR3 totals 16 residues. The CDR3: CASSSHGQLVNTEAFF. For the CDR3, the DNA is TGTGCCAGCAGTTCCCACGGACAGCTCGTGAACACTGAAGCTTTCTTT.